Listed here are 8 T cell receptor beta chains from one sample, sequenced in a study of T-cell memory formation after mild COVID-19 (dated by TCRdb to 2020 to 2022). The library was obtained by 5' RACE. The instrument given in TCRdb is Illumina NovaSeq 6000. TCRdb itself trimmed the public reads at Q25 with fastp, ran MiXCR and retained productive beta chains. Identical CDR3 protein sequences are pooled into one entry, listed with their most common genes and DNA. Recorded for this sample are around 190,000 distinct CDR3 sequences; around a sixth of them occurred a single time. The ten largest clones capture more than 3% of the sample. The sequencing input was PBMCs or a T cell subset sorted from them (not recorded which). The receptors shown here come from a man aged 18 to 29 who had mild COVID-19 (a few samples of this study predate the infection). The sample titles of this study are shuffled in the database, so cell type and time point are left out; the donor was told from shared clones.

This clonotype has at least ten counts. The chain combines TRBV5-1 with TRBJ2-2; D possibly corresponds to TRBD1 (5 bases). The V end lost 8 bases, the J end lost 0 bases, and 11 bases lay between the germline ends. CDR1 and CDR2 from the germline V gene are SGHRS and YFSETQ. The CDR3 consists of 14 residues. The CDR3 loop reads CASGAVPNTGELFF. CDR3 coding DNA: TGCGCCAGTGGGGCAGTCCCGAACACCGGGGAGCTGTTTTTT. Full variable domain (missing parts from reference TRBV5-1 and TRBJ2-2): KAGVTQTPRYLIKTRGQQVTLSCSPISGHRSVSWYQQTPGQGLQFLFEYFSETQRNKGNFPGRFSGRQFSNSRSEMNVSTLELGDSALYLCASGAVPNTGELFFGEGSRLTVL.

V is TRBV15 and J is TRBJ2-7; D unclear. In germline, CDR1 is LNHNV, CDR2 YYDKDF (reference sequence). The germline V and J ends were trimmed by 0 bases and 4 bases, with 7 bases remaining between them. This CDR3 has 13 amino acids. DNA for the CDR3: TGTGCCACCAGCAGAGATTTATCGTACGAGCAGTACGTC. Translating it yields CATSRDLSYEQYV.

The V call is TRBV29-1, the J call TRBJ1-1; TRBD1 might be the D (5 bases). The CDR3 covers 13 residues. Trimming left V 2 bases short and J 4 bases short, with 11 bases between. The germline V gene has CDR1 SQVTM and CDR2 ANQGSEA. CDR3 amino acids: CSVEYRKGTEAFF. The CDR3 DNA sequence: TGCAGCGTTGAATACAGGAAGGGCACTGAAGCTTTCTTT.

This clonotype was detected only a few times. The chain couples TRBV5-1 to TRBJ2-3, with 7 positions matching TRBD1. CDR3 length: 15 amino acids. The V gene's germline CDR1 is SGHRS and CDR2 YFSETQ. V lost 1 base to trimming and J lost 5 bases; unmatched junction nucleotides: 7. CDR3: CASSLIGGGEDTQYF. CDR3 nucleotides: TGCGCCAGCAGCTTGATAGGGGGCGGCGAAGATACGCAGTATTTT.

The chain has TRBV6-2 or TRBV6-3 and TRBJ1-2, with D perhaps matching TRBD1 (5 bases). Per the germline V gene, CDR1 is MNHEY and CDR2 is SVGEGT. Trimming pared 2 bases from V and 4 bases from J, leaving 14 bases between. CDR3 length equals 15 residues. As DNA, the CDR3 is TGTGCCAGCAGTTACCGGGCAGGGTCCCTCTATGGCTACACCTTC. Protein product: CASSYRAGSLYGYTF.

This clonotype was detected only a few times. This chain connects TRBV4-2 to TRBJ1-5, with unresolved D. Trimming stripped 1 base from V and 6 bases from J, with 7 bases between. The CDR3 consists of 13 residues. Germline CDR1 LGHNA, CDR2 YNFKEQ. The chain's CDR3 is CASSQGAVQPQHF. The CDR3, as DNA: TGTGCCAGCAGCCAAGGGGCGGTTCAGCCCCAGCATTTT.

The rearrangement joins TRBV7-9 to TRBJ1-1; the match to TRBD1 covers 9 bases. After removal of 6 bases from V and 6 bases from J, the junction contained 8 bases not matched to a gene. Germline V gives CDR1 SEHNR, CDR2 FQNEAQ (reference sequence). There are 14 residues in the CDR3. The CDR3 here is CASSLLTGGSEAFF. DNA for the CDR3: TGTGCCAGCAGTCTTTTAACAGGGGGCTCTGAAGCTTTCTTT.

This clonotype has more than one count but fewer than ten. The chain recombines TRBV20-1 with TRBJ2-1; D not certain. From germline, CDR1 is DFQATT and CDR2 SNEGSKA (reference sequence). V shed 0 bases and J shed 6 bases, with 15 bases lying between them. This CDR3 has 15 residues. This chain's CDR3 is CSARDGRVISNEQFF. CDR3 coding DNA: TGCAGTGCTAGAGATGGCCGGGTTATCAGCAATGAGCAGTTCTTC.